A selection of T cell receptor beta chains follows, all from one sample in a study of response to subunit inactivated influenza vaccine. One entry per CDR3 protein, called by TCRdb with MiXCR from the RT-PCR reads. Found here are some 520,000 distinct CDR3 sequences, more than 15% of them singletons; the top ten hold approximately 3%. Here the sequenced sample was CD4+ T cells sorted from PBMCs, taken around 25 months after vaccination. These receptors were collected from a man between 50 and 69 years old who received an inactivated influenza vaccine. Both conserved end residues are part of each CDR3.

j_call v_call cdr3_aa
TRBJ2-5 TRBV15 CATSRDRVKETQYF
TRBJ2-7 TRBV3-1 CASSQVLLASYEQYF
TRBJ2-3 TRBV11-3 CASSLDSSGETSQYF
TRBJ2-4 TRBV6-5 CASSYRDRRHIQYF
TRBJ1-1 TRBV12-3/TRBV12-4 CASSFGSGSTEAFF
TRBJ2-4 TRBV15 CATSRDPGARGIQYF
TRBJ1-2 TRBV12-3/TRBV12-4 CASSLLSEGAGGYTF
TRBJ2-1 TRBV3-1 CASSLPFNEQFF
TRBJ1-3 TRBV25-1 CASSGLGSGNTIYF
TRBJ1-4 TRBV7-9 CASGKGATNEKLFF
TRBJ2-1 TRBV29-1 CSVEDRSLYNEQFF
TRBJ1-2 TRBV7-9 CASSPQVEYGYTF
TRBJ1-1 TRBV5-4 CASSFGTGVVEAFF
TRBJ2-3 TRBV10-3 CAISDRSTSTDTQYF
TRBJ1-6 TRBV10-2 CASSEQGVNSPLHF
TRBJ2-7 TRBV7-2 CASSLWQGGVYEQYF
TRBJ2-7 TRBV20-1 CSATTVDSSYEQYF
TRBJ2-3 TRBV5-6 CASSDWGRSTDTQYF
TRBJ2-7 TRBV20-1 CSAGSGGGSYEQYF
TRBJ2-7 TRBV28 CASSFSDRSYEQYF
TRBJ2-5 TRBV4-3 CASSQGRQGAGTQYF
TRBJ2-6 TRBV7-9 CASSIPGPSGANVLTF
TRBJ2-7 TRBV10-1 CASDLTRRTYEQYF
TRBJ2-7 TRBV27 CASSSGTLSSYEQYF
TRBJ2-5 TRBV5-1 CASSDPTSGVETQYF
TRBJ2-2 TRBV7-8 CASSISSGVTGELFF
TRBJ1-1 TRBV4-3 CASSQDRLGTAEAFF
TRBJ2-4 TRBV7-2 CASRGGAGAKNIQYF
TRBJ2-3 TRBV27 CASSLVRGAMGTQYF
TRBJ2-1 TRBV4-3 CASSQDLASRWLF
TRBJ1-6 TRBV4-3 CASSQEAASRLTYNSPLHF
TRBJ2-1 TRBV11-2 CASSLRLAVINEQFF
TRBJ2-3 TRBV12-3/TRBV12-4 CASSSQAGGSTDTQYF
TRBJ1-1 TRBV20-1 CSARDWSVPEAFF
TRBJ2-2 TRBV5-6 CASSNPGTAAGELFF
TRBJ2-7 TRBV24-1 CATSDSGTGSREQYF
TRBJ2-2 TRBV4-3 CASSQDARVGELFF
TRBJ2-3 TRBV5-1 CASKLAGLAGSDTQYF
TRBJ2-6 TRBV7-8 CASSFGAPGANVLTF
TRBJ2-3 TRBV23-1 CASSNPGGGADTQYF
TRBJ1-6 TRBV4-2 CASSQAFGQGRASPLHF